Each of the 18 T cell receptor beta chains below was sequenced from the same sample in a study of T-cell reconstitution after alpha-beta-depleted transplantation in children. As it was prepared, the TCRbeta library received unique molecular identifiers. TCRdb called the PCR reads again in MiXCR, with one record for every CDR3 protein. The sample consists of about 480,000 distinct CDR3 sequences, approximately 13% of them appearing once. Sequencing used PBMCs from the stem cell graft donor, obtained from the stem cell graft. All receptors derive from a human donor who donated a stem cell graft to a child with combined immunodeficiency.

This rearrangement joins TRBV20-1 to TRBJ2-7, with D perhaps matching TRBD1 (5 bases). Trimming pared 1 base from V and 2 bases from J, leaving 9 bases between. Per germline, CDR1 DFQATT and CDR2 SNEGSKA (reference sequence). The CDR3 contains 13 residues. CDR3 region: CSARARTPYEQYF. Here the CDR3 DNA reads TGCAGTGCTAGAGCTCGGACACCCTACGAGCAGTACTTC.

Only a few counts were recorded for this clonotype. The chain uses TRBV29-1 and TRBJ2-2; 11 positions match TRBD2. Unmatched junction bases numbered 2, after V lost 5 bases and J lost 6 bases. CDR1 is SQVTM and CDR2 is ANQGSEA in the germline V gene. CDR3 length: 13 residues. The CDR3 DNA sequence: TGCAGCGTTCTTAGCGGGGGGGCCGGGGAGCTGTTTTTT. Protein product: CSVLSGGAGELFF.

This clonotype was found a few times. The V call is TRBV4-3, the J call TRBJ2-2; no clear D gene. Per the germline V gene, CDR1 is LGHNA and CDR2 is YSLEER. The CDR3 covers 17 residues. V lost 0 bases and J 5 bases, leaving 16 bases between the germline ends. Here the CDR3 reads CASSQENDRRSTGELFF. DNA for the CDR3: TGCGCCAGCAGCCAAGAAAATGATCGTCGGAGTACCGGGGAGCTGTTTTTT.

The chain combines TRBV12-3 or TRBV12-4 with TRBJ2-7; a possible D gene is TRBD1 (6 bases). The CDR3 consists of 13 residues. V was clipped by 2 bases and J by 6 bases, with 11 bases between them. CDR3 amino acids: CASSLTGTSEQYF. The CDR3 coding sequence is TGTGCCAGCAGTTTAACAGGGACGAGCGAGCAGTACTTC.

This clonotype was observed a handful of times. The DNA for the CDR3 is TGCGCCAGCAGCCTTCCAACGACGGAAAACTATGGCTACACCTTC. Its translation: CASSLPTTENYGYTF. J is TRBJ1-2 and V is TRBV5-1; D gene uncertain. The V gene's germline CDR1 is SGHRS and CDR2 YFSETQ. Trimming took 4 bases from V and 2 from J, leaving 15 bases between them. The CDR3 is 15 residues long.

This clonotype was seen many times. This chain joins TRBV20-1 and TRBJ2-1; TRBD2 matches 10 bases. V lost 1 base and J lost 3; bases outside the gene matches: 9. CDR1 is DFQATT and CDR2 is SNEGSKA in the germline V gene (reference sequence). The CDR3 consists of 17 residues. Here the CDR3 DNA reads TGCAGTGCTAGAGGACTCTTGACTAGCGGGTACTACAATGAGCAGTTCTTC. It translates to CSARGLLTSGYYNEQFF.

The sample holds a few counts of this clonotype. DNA for the CDR3: TGTGCCATCAGTGCTAGCGGGGGGGCCTGGAATGAGCAGTTCTTC. Protein: CAISASGGAWNEQFF. V is TRBV10-3 and J is TRBJ2-1; 12 bases line up with TRBD2. The CDR3 covers 15 residues. Trimming cost V 4 bases and J 7 bases; bases outside gene matches: 5. Germline-derived CDR1 and CDR2 are ENHRY and SYGVKD.

The rearrangement joins TRBV5-1 to TRBJ1-5; no clear D. This CDR3 region has 16 residues. Trimming removed 0 bases at V and 1 base at J, with 11 bases between. The V gene's germline CDR1 is SGHRS and CDR2 YFSETQ. CDR3: CASSLVPGLSNQPQHF. CDR3 coding DNA: TGCGCCAGCAGCTTGGTCCCGGGCCTGAGCAATCAGCCCCAGCATTTT.

The chain joins TRBV29-1 to TRBJ2-7, with 11 bases aligning to TRBD1. This CDR3 is built from 14 residues. Per germline, CDR1 SQVTM and CDR2 ANQGSEA. The V segment lost 4 bases and the J segment 4 bases; nucleotides outside the gene matches: 6. The CDR3 here is CSVVAGQGGYEQYF. In nucleotides, the CDR3 is TGCAGCGTTGTTGCGGGACAGGGGGGATACGAGCAGTACTTC.

The V and J genes are TRBV6-2 or TRBV6-3 and TRBJ1-1, with 7 bases lining up with TRBD1. The germline V gene encodes CDR1 MNHEY and CDR2 SVGEGT. V dropped 6 bases and J dropped 5; count of bases not matched to a gene: 9. This CDR3 spans 14 amino acids. The CDR3 bases are TGTGCCAGCAGCCCGACAGGGCGGTGGACTGAAGCTTTCTTT. Translating gives CASSPTGRWTEAFF.

J is TRBJ2-7 and V is TRBV28; 10 bases map to TRBD1. J gave up 10 bases and V 2 bases, and 11 bases lay outside the gene matches. There are 15 residues in the CDR3. CDR1 and CDR2 from the germline V gene are MDHEN and SYDVKM. CDR3 residues: CASSLDLGTGDRQYF. CDR3 in DNA: TGTGCCAGCAGTTTAGACCTTGGGACAGGGGATCGACAGTACTTC.

The CDR3 loop reads CSVGSGAYEQYF. The CDR3 nucleotides are TGCAGCGTTGGATCGGGGGCTTACGAGCAGTACTTC. V and J are TRBV29-1 and TRBJ2-7; D is possibly TRBD1 or TRBD2 (6 bases each). Germline V gives CDR1 SQVTM, CDR2 ANQGSEA. The CDR3 contains 12 residues. The ends were cut back, 4 bases at V and 4 bases at J, with 11 bases in the middle.

This clonotype was observed a few times. The CDR3 sequence: CASSASRDRVGNTEAFF. As DNA, the CDR3 is TGTGCCAGCAGCGCATCGCGGGACAGGGTGGGGAACACTGAAGCTTTCTTT. This rearrangement joins TRBV11-2 to TRBJ1-1; 9 bases align to TRBD1. Trimming cost V 5 bases and J 1 base; bases outside gene matches: 11. Looked up from germline, CDR1 is SGHAT and CDR2 is FQNNGV. There are 17 residues in the CDR3.

The gene calls are TRBV6-5 and TRBJ2-2, with 13 bases that match TRBD2. Losses at the gene ends were 5 bases for V and 1 base for J; bases not matched to a gene: 7. In germline, CDR1 is MNHEY, CDR2 SVGAGI. This CDR3 is 18 amino acids long. The DNA of the CDR3 is TGTGCCAGCAGTCGGACTAGCGGGAGTCTCGAGAACACCGGGGAGCTGTTTTTT. Translating it yields CASSRTSGSLENTGELFF.

In DNA, the CDR3 is TGTGCCAGCAGCGGACAAGGGGAGCGACCCTACGAGCAGTACTTC. Translated, it gives CASSGQGERPYEQYF. This sequence joins TRBV9 and TRBJ2-7; D possibly matches TRBD1 or TRBD2 (5 bases each). The CDR3 has 15 residues. Deletions cut 3 bases from V and 2 bases from J, with 15 bases between. Germline assignment: CDR1 SGDLS and CDR2 YYNGEE.

The rearrangement uses TRBV10-3 and TRBJ2-3, with D unclear. V lost 2 bases, J lost 4 bases, and 4 bases lay in between. Germline CDR1 reads ENHRY; CDR2 reads SYGVKD. CDR3 length: 12 amino acids. CDR3 loop: CAISEPADTQYF. DNA for the CDR3: TGTGCCATCAGTGAGCCCGCAGATACGCAGTATTTT.

This clonotype was seen a handful of times. CDR3 in DNA: TGTGCCACCAGTGATTCGCATGGGACAAATAACCAAGAGACCCAGTACTTC. Its translation is CATSDSHGTNNQETQYF. This chain links TRBV24-1 with TRBJ2-5; a possible D gene is TRBD1 (6 bases). Germline CDR1 is KGHDR and CDR2 is SFDVKD. Trimming took 2 bases from V and 0 from J, leaving 15 bases between them. The CDR3 has 17 residues.

This clonotype was observed a few times. The chain couples TRBV6-5 to TRBJ1-5; 9 bases agree with TRBD1. The length of the CDR3 is 15 residues. Germline CDR1 MNHEY, CDR2 SVGAGI. V lost 6 bases to trimming and J lost 7 bases; unmatched junction nucleotides: 10. CDR3 nucleotides: TGTGCCAGCAGCCACCGACAGGGGGTCGGCCAGCCCCAGCATTTT. Translation gives CASSHRQGVGQPQHF.